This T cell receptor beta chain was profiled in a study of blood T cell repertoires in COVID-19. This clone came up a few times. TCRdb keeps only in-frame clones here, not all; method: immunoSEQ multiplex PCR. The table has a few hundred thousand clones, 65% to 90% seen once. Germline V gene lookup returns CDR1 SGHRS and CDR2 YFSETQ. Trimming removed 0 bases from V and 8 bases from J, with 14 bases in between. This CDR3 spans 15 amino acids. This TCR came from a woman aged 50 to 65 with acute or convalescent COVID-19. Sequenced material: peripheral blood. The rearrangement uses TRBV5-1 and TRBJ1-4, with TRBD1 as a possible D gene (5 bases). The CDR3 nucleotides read TGCGCCAGCAGCTTGGGGGGCAGGGCCGGGGAAAAACTGTTTTTT. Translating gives CASSLGGRAGEKLFF.